Listed here are 29 T cell receptor beta chains from one sample, sequenced in a study of blood T cells in healthy people across ages. Sample-barcoded 5' priming and a J-beta primer mix drove a second PCR of roughly 7 to 11 cycles. TCRdb recomputed calls from the 5' RACE reads with MiXCR, one row per CDR3 protein. In the table there are hundreds of thousands of distinct CDR3 sequences, approximately 30% of which are singletons. The sequenced sample consisted of blood. The receptor set was obtained from an elderly woman in good health.

This clonotype has a handful of counts. The chain couples TRBV6-5 to TRBJ1-3; no clear D. The CDR3 covers 17 residues. Per the germline V gene, CDR1 is MNHEY and CDR2 is SVGAGI. The germline V and J ends were trimmed by 0 bases and 0 bases, with 12 bases remaining between them. Here the CDR3 reads CASSYSIGDHSGNTIYF. Written as DNA, the CDR3 is TGTGCCAGCAGTTACTCGATTGGGGATCACTCTGGAAACACCATATATTTT.

This clonotype has at least ten counts. This chain joins TRBV20-1 and TRBJ2-7, with TRBD1 as a possible D gene (5 bases). The germline gives CDR1 DFQATT, CDR2 SNEGSKA (reference sequence). Trimming left V 3 bases short and J 6 bases short, with 18 bases between. The CDR3 has 14 amino acids. CDR3 nucleotide sequence: TGCAGTGCTAGCCCCCCGGGCAGGGCGAGCGAGCAGTACTTC. Translated, it gives CSASPPGRASEQYF.

This clonotype appeared a few times. The chain is built from TRBV30 and TRBJ2-1; D uncertain. V dropped 3 bases and J dropped 3 bases, with 12 bases sitting between them. The CDR3 is 14 residues long. The germline CDR1 and CDR2 sequences are GTSNPN and SVGIG (reference sequence). CDR3 nucleotides: TGTGCCTGGAGACAAGACTCCATCTACAATGAGCAGTTCTTC. It specifies CAWRQDSIYNEQFF.

This clonotype turned up a few times. This may arise from a read error, as a much more abundant clone is one base away. V gene TRBV10-3 combines with J gene TRBJ2-5, with 9 bases aligning to TRBD1. V dropped 10 bases and J dropped 11; count of bases not matched to a gene: 11. The CDR3 totals 12 residues. In germline, CDR1 is ENHRY, CDR2 SYGVKD. CDR3 nucleotides: TGTGCCACCGGACAGGGGAGGAATGAGCAGTACTTC. Translated, it gives CATGQGRNEQYF.

This clonotype was seen a few times. The chain couples TRBV9 to TRBJ2-3; TRBD2 agrees at 9 bases. Germline CDR1 SGDLS, CDR2 YYNGEE. With V trimmed by 1 base and J by 2 bases, 8 bases remained unmatched. The CDR3 is 17 residues long. Here the CDR3 reads CASSVLSSGGFTDTQYF. In DNA, the CDR3 is TGTGCCAGCAGCGTACTGAGTAGCGGGGGCTTCACAGATACGCAGTATTTT. Supplemented by reference TRBV9 and TRBJ2-3, the full variable domain reads DSGVTQTPKHLITATGQRVTLRCSPRSGDLSVYWYQQSLDQGLQFLIQYYNGEERAKGNILERFSAQQFPDLHSELNLSSLELGDSALYFCASSVLSSGGFTDTQYFGPGTRLTVL.

In regard to this clonotype: This sequence may be a read error, since a much larger clone differs from it by one base. This chain links TRBV5-6 with TRBJ2-1, with 12 bases that match TRBD2. The CDR3 extends over 15 amino acids. V trimming: 4 bases; J trimming: 7 bases; junction bases outside the gene matches: 6. Germline V gives CDR1 SGHDT, CDR2 YYEEEE. The CDR3 DNA reads as TGTGCCAGCAGCAAGCTAGCGGGGGGGCCGAATGAGCAGTTCTTC. It is translated as CASSKLAGGPNEQFF.

This clonotype was picked up many times. The J gene is TRBJ2-3, the V gene TRBV5-1; D is possibly TRBD2 (6 bases). Trimming removed 0 bases at V and 5 bases at J, with 10 bases between. The CDR3 totals 14 residues. Germline V lookup: CDR1 SGHRS, CDR2 YFSETQ. Here the CDR3 DNA reads TGCGCCAGCAGCTTGGCCAACGGGAGAGATACGCAGTATTTT. Amino acid sequence: CASSLANGRDTQYF.

This clonotype has at least ten counts. The chain employs TRBV24-1 and TRBJ2-3; D is uncertain. Per germline, CDR1 KGHDR and CDR2 SFDVKD. V was clipped by 1 base and J by 6 bases, with 10 bases between them. The CDR3 runs to 14 residues. The chain's CDR3 is CATSDLANDDTQYF. The CDR3 DNA reads TGTGCCACCAGTGATTTAGCCAACGACGATACGCAGTATTTT.

J is TRBJ2-5 and V is TRBV12-3 or TRBV12-4; D might be TRBD1 or TRBD2, each matching 6 bases. The J call may be in error: the DNA end matches TRBJ2-7 better. The CDR3 contains 14 residues. CDR3 loop: CARSLTGGPYEQYF. CDR3 nucleotide sequence: TGTGCCAGAAGCCTCACCGGGGGCCCCTACGAGCAGTACTTC.

This clonotype was observed many times. DNA for the CDR3: TGTGCCAGCAGCTCGAGGGCAGCGTACCAAGAGACCCAGTACTTC. Protein sequence: CASSSRAAYQETQYF. This sequence joins TRBV7-2 and TRBJ2-5; D might be TRBD2 (5 bases). The germline CDR1 and CDR2 sequences are SGHTA and FQGNSA. The CDR3 has 15 residues. Trimming removed 4 bases at V and 0 bases at J, with 12 bases between.

V usage is TRBV5-1 and J usage is TRBJ2-7; 7 bases are a match to TRBD2. This CDR3 contains 15 residues. Unmatched junction bases numbered 6, after V lost 2 bases and J lost 1 base. From germline, CDR1 is SGHRS and CDR2 YFSETQ. DNA of the CDR3: TGCGCCAGCAGCTTAGGCGGGAGTGGGTCCTACGAGCAGTACTTC. This gives the protein CASSLGGSGSYEQYF.

The table lists this clonotype with many counts. The chain combines TRBV5-1 with TRBJ1-1; D call uncertain. The V gene lost 5 bases and the J gene lost 1 base, with 15 bases spanning the gap. The CDR3 runs to 15 residues. CDR1 SGHRS and CDR2 YFSETQ come from the germline V gene. DNA for the CDR3: TGCGCCAGCAGAAGTGACTCCAGACCGAACACTGAAGCTTTCTTT. Amino acids: CASRSDSRPNTEAFF. Together with reference TRBV5-1 and TRBJ1-1, the CDR3 gives the full variable domain: KAGVTQTPRYLIKTRGQQVTLSCSPISGHRSVSWYQQTPGQGLQFLFEYFSETQRNKGNFPGRFSGRQFSNSRSEMNVSTLELGDSALYLCASRSDSRPNTEAFFGQGTRLTVV.

Worth noting for this clonotype: Being one base from a much bigger clone, this may be a read error. The chain carries TRBV28 and TRBJ2-5; tentatively, D is TRBD2 (5 bases). The CDR3 spans 11 residues. Looked up from germline, CDR1 is MDHEN and CDR2 is SYDVKM. Trimming cost V 2 bases and J 11 bases, with 9 bases left between them. CDR3 protein: CASSLQWEQYF. CDR3 DNA: TGTGCCAGCAGTTTACAATGGGAGCAGTACTTC.

On this clonotype itself: Being one base from a much bigger clone, this may be a read error. The gene calls are TRBV7-3 and TRBJ2-7, with D possibly called TRBD1 or TRBD2 (5 bases each). This CDR3 contains 13 residues. The germline V gene has CDR1 SGHTA and CDR2 FQGTGA. V was trimmed by 2 bases and J by 6 bases, leaving 11 bases between them. DNA of the CDR3: TGTGCCAGCAGCTTAGAGGGACGGTCCGAGCAGTACTTC. Translating gives CASSLEGRSEQYF.

The rearrangement uses TRBV29-1 and TRBJ2-5; 12 nucleotides match TRBD2. The J call may be mistaken, given a closer DNA end match to TRBJ2-7. The CDR3 contains 16 residues. Germline CDR1 SQVTM, CDR2 ANQGSEA. This CDR3 is CSVEDRGLAGGNEQYF. The CDR3 DNA reads as TGCAGCGTTGAAGATCGGGGCCTAGCGGGGGGGAACGAGCAGTACTTC.

The CDR3 nucleotides are TGTGCCAGCAGTTACTCCGGCGGGGCGCGGACTGAAGCTTTCTTT. Translating gives CASSYSGGARTEAFF. The V gene is TRBV6-5, the J gene TRBJ1-1; D might be TRBD1 (5 bases). V lost 0 bases to trimming and J lost 5 bases, with 13 bases between them. CDR3 length: 15 amino acids. The germline gives CDR1 MNHEY, CDR2 SVGAGI.

This clonotype was found many times. The chain employs TRBV2 and TRBJ1-5, with unresolved D. This CDR3 is 13 amino acids long. CDR1 is SNHLY and CDR2 is FYNNEI in the germline V gene. V lost 6 bases and J lost 1, with 7 bases in between. The CDR3, as DNA: TGTGCCAGCAGAGGACGGAGCAATCAGCCCCAGCATTTT. The encoded protein is CASRGRSNQPQHF.

This chain uses TRBV20-1 with TRBJ2-7; D unclear. From germline, CDR1 is DFQATT and CDR2 SNEGSKA (reference sequence). The CDR3 contains 15 residues. V lost 5 bases and J lost 0, with 17 bases in between. In nucleotides, the CDR3 is TGCAGTGCTCGGATTCCGGGCAGGAGCTCCTACGAGCAGTACTTC. It is translated as CSARIPGRSSYEQYF.

The table lists this clonotype with a few counts. The rearrangement joins TRBV30 to TRBJ1-2, with D tentatively TRBD1 (5 bases). Germline V gene sequence: CDR1 GTSNPN, CDR2 SVGIG (reference sequence). The CDR3 is made up of 13 amino acids. Trimming removed 2 bases at V and 5 bases at J, with 12 bases between. CDR3 in amino acids: CAWSPEGIYGYTF. The CDR3 bases are TGTGCCTGGAGTCCAGAGGGGATATATGGCTACACCTTC.

The chain has TRBV7-2 and TRBJ2-1; the D is unclear. This CDR3 is 13 amino acids long. The germline V gene has CDR1 SGHTA and CDR2 FQGNSA. The V and J ends lost 1 base and 10 bases respectively, with 11 bases between them. CDR3 residues: CTSSLGTVLEQFF. DNA for the CDR3: TGTACCAGCAGCTTAGGCACAGTTTTGGAGCAGTTCTTC.

Ten or more counts support this clonotype. The genes are TRBV12-3 or TRBV12-4 and TRBJ2-5; D unresolved. Trimming cost V 6 bases and J 1 base, with 6 bases left between them. The CDR3 extends over 12 amino acids. CDR3 sequence: CASSPTQETQYF. The CDR3, as DNA: TGTGCCAGCAGCCCCACCCAAGAGACCCAGTACTTC.

In DNA form, the CDR3 reads TGTGCCAGCAATTTAGCGGGGGGGGAAGATACGCAGTATTTT. It encodes CASNLAGGEDTQYF. The V call is TRBV2, the J call TRBJ2-3; TRBD2 matches 11 bases. Germline V CDR1 and CDR2: SNHLY, FYNNEI. V lost 7 bases to trimming and J lost 5 bases; unmatched junction nucleotides: 5. The length of the CDR3 is 14 residues.

This clonotype showed up many times. The V gene is TRBV20-1, the J gene TRBJ2-7; D remains unclear. CDR3 length: 10 amino acids. In germline, CDR1 is DFQATT, CDR2 SNEGSKA (reference sequence). The V and J ends lost 3 bases and 7 bases respectively, with 7 bases between them. The CDR3 coding sequence is TGCAGTGCTAGGATAGTAGAGCAGTACTTC. Translation gives CSARIVEQYF.

Of note for this clonotype: The junction and the germline gene differ at one end; a read error may be behind it. The DNA for the CDR3 is TGTGCCTGCAGATTCCAGGGGGCGGATGAAAAACTGTTTTTT. This encodes CACRFQGADEKLFF. The gene calls are TRBV6-5 and TRBJ1-4; 8 nucleotides agree with TRBD1. The CDR3 is made up of 14 amino acids. The germline V gene encodes CDR1 MNHEY and CDR2 SVGAGI.

Remarks on this clonotype: An end of the junction does not agree with germline; a read error may underlie this. The chain recombines TRBV7-7 with TRBJ2-7, with 10 bases matching TRBD1. The J call could be wrong; TRBJ2-5 is a better fit for the DNA end. This CDR3 region has 15 residues. The V gene's germline CDR1 is SSHAT and CDR2 FNYEAQ (reference sequence). The CDR3, as DNA: TGTGCTAGCAGCTTCCGACAGGGGGCTTGGGAGACCCAGTACTTC. Translated, it gives CASSFRQGAWETQYF.

This clonotype was seen ten or more times. The chain combines TRBV20-1 with TRBJ2-7; either TRBD1 or TRBD2 may fit D (6 bases each). The germline V gene has CDR1 DFQATT and CDR2 SNEGSKA (reference sequence). This CDR3 has 15 residues. Trimming removed 6 bases at V and 1 base at J, with 19 bases between. CDR3 sequence reads: CSAPPQGRGSYEQYF. The CDR3 DNA is TGCAGTGCACCCCCTCAGGGGCGGGGATCCTACGAGCAGTACTTC.

This chain links TRBV23-1 with TRBJ2-1, with D possibly TRBD1 on 5 matching bases. TRBV23-1 is noted as an ORF with a role that remains uncertain. Trimming removed 1 base from V and 0 bases from J, with 16 bases in between. This CDR3 spans 18 amino acids. This CDR3 reads CASSQYRRQPSSYNEQFF. The CDR3 nucleotides read TGCGCCAGCAGTCAATACAGAAGACAGCCGAGCTCCTACAATGAGCAGTTCTTC.

This sequence joins TRBV12-3 or TRBV12-4 and TRBJ2-3; 7 positions match TRBD2. The CDR3 loop spans 15 amino acids. V shed 5 bases and J 4 bases; nucleotides not matched to a gene: 9. CDR3 loop: CASSASGFRADTQYF. Written as DNA, the CDR3 is TGTGCCAGCAGTGCTAGCGGATTCCGAGCAGATACGCAGTATTTT.

Comments on this clonotype: A much bigger clone sits one base away, suggesting this may be a read error. This chain connects TRBV6-5 to TRBJ1-2, with TRBD1 matching 11 bases. There are 14 residues in the CDR3. Germline CDR1 and CDR2: MNHEY and SVGAGI. This CDR3 reads CARRRGQGAKGYTF. In DNA form, the CDR3 reads TGTGCCCGCAGGCGCGGACAGGGGGCCAAGGGCTACACCTTC.